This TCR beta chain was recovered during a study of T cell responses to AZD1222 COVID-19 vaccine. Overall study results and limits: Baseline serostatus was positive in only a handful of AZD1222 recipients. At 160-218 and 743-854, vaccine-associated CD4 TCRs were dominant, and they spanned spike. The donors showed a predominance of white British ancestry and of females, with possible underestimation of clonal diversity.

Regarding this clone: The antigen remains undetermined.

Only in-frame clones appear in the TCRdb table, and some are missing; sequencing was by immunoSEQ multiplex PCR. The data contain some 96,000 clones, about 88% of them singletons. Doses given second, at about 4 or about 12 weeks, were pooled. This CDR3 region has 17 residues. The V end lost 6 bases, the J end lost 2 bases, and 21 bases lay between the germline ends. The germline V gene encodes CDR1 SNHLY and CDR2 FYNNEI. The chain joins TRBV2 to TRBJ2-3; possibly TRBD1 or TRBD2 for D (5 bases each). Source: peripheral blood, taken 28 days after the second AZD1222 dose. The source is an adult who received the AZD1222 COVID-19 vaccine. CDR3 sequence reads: CASSDSSRDLITDTQYF. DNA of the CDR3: TGTGCCAGCAGCGACAGTTCTCGGGACCTAATCACAGATACGCAGTATTTT.